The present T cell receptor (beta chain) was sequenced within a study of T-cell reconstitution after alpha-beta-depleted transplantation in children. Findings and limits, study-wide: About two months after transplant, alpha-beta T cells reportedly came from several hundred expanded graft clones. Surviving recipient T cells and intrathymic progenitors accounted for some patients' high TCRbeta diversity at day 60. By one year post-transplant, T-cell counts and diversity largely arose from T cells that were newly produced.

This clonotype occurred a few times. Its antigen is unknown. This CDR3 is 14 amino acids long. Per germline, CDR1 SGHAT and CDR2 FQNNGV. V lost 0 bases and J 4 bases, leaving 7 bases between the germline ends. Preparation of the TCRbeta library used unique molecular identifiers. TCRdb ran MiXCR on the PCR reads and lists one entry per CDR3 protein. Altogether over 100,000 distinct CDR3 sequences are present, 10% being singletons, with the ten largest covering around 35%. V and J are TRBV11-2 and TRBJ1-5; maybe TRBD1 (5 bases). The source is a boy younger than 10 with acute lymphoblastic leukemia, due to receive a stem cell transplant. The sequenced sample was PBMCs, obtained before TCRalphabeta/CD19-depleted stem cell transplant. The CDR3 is CASSLDWGNQPQHF. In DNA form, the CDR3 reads TGTGCCAGCAGCTTAGACTGGGGGAATCAGCCCCAGCATTTT.